These T cell receptor beta chains were read from a single sample in a study of CD4+ T cells in melanoma. Measured with immunoSEQ multiplex PCR; TCRdb has only the in-frame clones, and not every one. The profile shows some 120,000 clones, about 92% of them singletons. Sample: peripheral blood. These receptors all come from a human donor with melanoma. CDR3s include the opening cysteine and the closing phenylalanine or tryptophan. The order of the fields is J gene, V gene, clone size, D gene, CDR3 protein, CDR3 DNA. D genes are given only for firm matches. Clone size is not always given. Where it is, it says once, few, many or a class for expanded clones.

J gene: TRBJ2-7; V gene: TRBV18; clone size: once; D gene: .; CDR3 protein: CASSPSGTYEQYF; CDR3 DNA: TGTGCCAGCTCACCCTCGGGGACCTACGAGCAGTACTTC
J gene: TRBJ1-6; V gene: TRBV7-2; clone size: few; D gene: .; CDR3 protein: CASSRPTGGNSPLHF; CDR3 DNA: TGTGCCAGCAGCCGCCCCACAGGCGGTAATTCACCCCTCCACTTT
J gene: TRBJ1-4; V gene: TRBV2; clone size: .; D gene: .; CDR3 protein: CASSFNSGTNNEKLFF; CDR3 DNA: TGTGCCAGCAGTTTTAACTCTGGGACAAATAATGAAAAACTGTTTTTT
J gene: TRBJ2-1; V gene: TRBV7-2; clone size: .; D gene: .; CDR3 protein: CASRPRGGQSRGHEQFF; CDR3 DNA: TGTGCCAGCAGACCCCGCGGAGGACAGTCCCGGGGCCATGAGCAGTTCTTC
J gene: TRBJ1-2; V gene: TRBV4-1; clone size: .; D gene: TRBD1; CDR3 protein: CASSQGPDRVNYGYTF; CDR3 DNA: TGCGCCAGCAGCCAAGGGCCTGACAGGGTTAACTATGGCTACACCTTC
J gene: TRBJ2-1; V gene: TRBV7-9; clone size: .; D gene: TRBD2; CDR3 protein: CASSLAGLAGNEQFF; CDR3 DNA: TGTGCCAGCAGCTTAGCGGGGCTAGCGGGTAATGAGCAGTTCTTC
J gene: TRBJ2-1; V gene: TRBV5-4; clone size: .; D gene: TRBD2; CDR3 protein: CASSLVRGLAYNEQFF; CDR3 DNA: TGTGCCAGCAGCTTGGTTAGGGGACTAGCCTACAATGAGCAGTTCTTC
J gene: TRBJ2-1; V gene: TRBV2; clone size: .; D gene: .; CDR3 protein: CASQSGQVAGEQFF; CDR3 DNA: TGTGCCAGCCAGTCGGGCCAGGTCGCCGGTGAGCAGTTCTTC
J gene: TRBJ2-2; V gene: TRBV5-4; clone size: .; D gene: .; CDR3 protein: CASSPGISHTGELFF; CDR3 DNA: TGTGCCAGCAGCCCTGGGATATCCCACACCGGGGAGCTGTTTTTT
J gene: TRBJ2-5; V gene: TRBV20-1; clone size: .; D gene: .; CDR3 protein: CSAKGATAQYF; CDR3 DNA: TGCAGTGCCAAGGGAGCCACGGCCCAGTACTTC
J gene: TRBJ2-1; V gene: TRBV7-2; clone size: few; D gene: TRBD2; CDR3 protein: CASSSSPSAGGNNEQFF; CDR3 DNA: TGTGCCAGCAGCTCAAGCCCATCAGCGGGGGGAAACAATGAGCAGTTCTTC
J gene: TRBJ2-1; V gene: TRBV5-6; clone size: once; D gene: TRBD2; CDR3 protein: CASSLEGRGGFF; CDR3 DNA: TGTGCCAGCAGCTTGGAAGGGCGGGGGGGCTTCTTC
J gene: TRBJ2-1; V gene: TRBV28; clone size: .; D gene: .; CDR3 protein: CASSLGYRRGNEQFF; CDR3 DNA: TGTGCCAGCAGTTTAGGGTACCGCCGCGGCAATGAGCAGTTCTTC
J gene: TRBJ2-1; V gene: TRBV6-5; clone size: .; D gene: .; CDR3 protein: CASSRGGAEQFF; CDR3 DNA: TGTGCCAGCAGCAGGGGGGGGGCAGAGCAGTTCTTC
J gene: TRBJ2-6; V gene: TRBV11-1; clone size: .; D gene: .; CDR3 protein: CASSLVSGANVLTF; CDR3 DNA: TGTGCCAGCAGCTTAGTCTCTGGGGCCAACGTCCTGACTTTC
J gene: TRBJ2-3; V gene: TRBV7-7; clone size: .; D gene: .; CDR3 protein: CASSWDQEADTQYF; CDR3 DNA: TGTGCCAGCAGCTGGGACCAAGAGGCAGATACGCAGTATTTT
J gene: TRBJ1-2; V gene: TRBV19; clone size: once; D gene: .; CDR3 protein: CASSMYREDYGYTF; CDR3 DNA: TGTGCCAGTAGTATGTACAGGGAGGACTATGGCTACACCTTC
J gene: TRBJ1-1; V gene: TRBV18; clone size: once; D gene: .; CDR3 protein: CASSARSSKGTEAFF; CDR3 DNA: TGTGCCAGCTCAGCCCGATCATCCAAGGGCACTGAAGCTTTCTTT
J gene: TRBJ2-4; V gene: TRBV28; clone size: .; D gene: TRBD2; CDR3 protein: CASSLDGAGVKNIQYF; CDR3 DNA: TGTGCCAGCAGTCTCGACGGAGCGGGAGTCAAAAACATTCAGTACTTC
J gene: TRBJ2-5; V gene: TRBV9; clone size: .; D gene: TRBD1; CDR3 protein: CASSTTGVKETQYF; CDR3 DNA: TGTGCCAGCAGCACGACAGGGGTCAAAGAGACCCAGTACTTC
J gene: TRBJ2-2; V gene: TRBV7-2; clone size: .; D gene: .; CDR3 protein: CASSFYTNTGELFF; CDR3 DNA: TGTGCCAGCAGCTTTTACACGAACACCGGGGAGCTGTTTTTT
J gene: TRBJ2-6; V gene: TRBV4-1; clone size: once; D gene: .; CDR3 protein: CASSPGASSGANVLTF; CDR3 DNA: TGCGCCAGCAGCCCTGGGGCAAGCTCTGGGGCCAACGTCCTGACTTTC
J gene: TRBJ2-5; V gene: TRBV29-1; clone size: .; D gene: .; CDR3 protein: CSVEQARGLETQYF; CDR3 DNA: TGCAGCGTTGAACAGGCGAGAGGGCTTGAGACCCAGTACTTC
J gene: TRBJ2-5; V gene: TRBV29-1; clone size: .; D gene: .; CDR3 protein: CSVDSLETQYF; CDR3 DNA: TGCAGCGTTGACAGCTTAGAGACCCAGTACTTC
J gene: TRBJ1-2; V gene: TRBV6-5; clone size: .; D gene: TRBD1; CDR3 protein: CASSYSSGGYGYTF; CDR3 DNA: TGTGCCAGCAGTTACTCTTCAGGGGGCTATGGCTACACCTTC
J gene: TRBJ1-1; V gene: TRBV9; clone size: .; D gene: .; CDR3 protein: CASSVAVNTEAFF; CDR3 DNA: TGTGCCAGCAGCGTAGCTGTGAACACTGAAGCTTTCTTT
J gene: TRBJ1-5; V gene: TRBV15; clone size: .; D gene: .; CDR3 protein: CATSGGGTTGNQPQHF; CDR3 DNA: TGTGCCACCAGCGGGGGGGGGACAACAGGCAATCAGCCCCAGCATTTT
J gene: TRBJ1-1; V gene: TRBV15; clone size: .; D gene: .; CDR3 protein: CATSRVVGEGTEAFF; CDR3 DNA: TGTGCCACCAGCAGAGTTGTGGGTGAGGGCACTGAAGCTTTCTTT
J gene: TRBJ1-1; V gene: TRBV5-1; clone size: .; D gene: TRBD1; CDR3 protein: CASSLQTGQDTEAFF; CDR3 DNA: TGCGCCAGCAGCTTACAGACAGGGCAGGACACTGAAGCTTTCTTT
J gene: TRBJ2-5; V gene: TRBV13; clone size: .; D gene: .; CDR3 protein: CASNKRGRLETQYF; CDR3 DNA: TGTGCCAGCAACAAACGGGGCCGTCTGGAGACCCAGTACTTC
J gene: TRBJ2-7; V gene: TRBV9; clone size: .; D gene: .; CDR3 protein: CASSVAEAPSYEQYF; CDR3 DNA: TGTGCCAGCAGCGTAGCTGAGGCACCCTCCTACGAGCAGTACTTC
J gene: TRBJ2-1; V gene: TRBV7-6; clone size: .; D gene: TRBD2; CDR3 protein: CASSLGIGGGALDEQFF; CDR3 DNA: TGTGCCAGCAGCTTAGGGATAGGCGGGGGGGCTCTCGATGAGCAGTTCTTC
J gene: TRBJ2-5; V gene: TRBV10-3; clone size: .; D gene: .; CDR3 protein: CAISERRNQETQYF; CDR3 DNA: TGTGCCATCAGTGAGAGAAGGAACCAAGAGACCCAGTACTTC
J gene: TRBJ1-5; V gene: TRBV7-6; clone size: .; D gene: .; CDR3 protein: CASSLEGSSRNQPQHF; CDR3 DNA: TGTGCCAGCAGCTTAGAAGGTTCGAGTAGGAATCAGCCCCAGCATTTT
J gene: TRBJ2-4; V gene: TRBV9; clone size: .; D gene: .; CDR3 protein: CASSVRPGGDQNIQYF; CDR3 DNA: TGTGCCAGCAGCGTCCGGCCCGGGGGCGACCAAAACATTCAGTACTTC